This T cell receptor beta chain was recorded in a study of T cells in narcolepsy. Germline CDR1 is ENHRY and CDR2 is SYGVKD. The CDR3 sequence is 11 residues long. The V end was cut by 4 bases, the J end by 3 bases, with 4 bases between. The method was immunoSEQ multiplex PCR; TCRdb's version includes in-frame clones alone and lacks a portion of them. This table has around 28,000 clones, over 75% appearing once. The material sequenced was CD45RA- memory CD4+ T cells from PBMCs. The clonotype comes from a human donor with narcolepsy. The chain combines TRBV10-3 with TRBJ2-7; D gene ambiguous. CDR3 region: CAISGNYEQYF. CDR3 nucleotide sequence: TGTGCCATCAGTGGGAACTACGAGCAGTACTTC.